One sample yielded the 4 T cell receptor beta chains listed below, sequenced in a study of T cells in tuberculosis. As for time point: new active TB diagnosis, blood taken before or within 7 days of starting treatment. Some clones are missing from TCRdb's copy, which holds only in-frame ones; the method was immunoSEQ multiplex PCR. The data hold about 30,000 clones, with under 95% observed a single time. The sequenced sample was PBMCs, obtained at tuberculosis diagnosis. The receptors originated from an adult with tuberculosis.

This clone is a singleton in its sample. The rearrangement uses TRBV7-9 and TRBJ1-1; 10 positions match TRBD1. Germline-derived CDR1 and CDR2 are SEHNR and FQNEAQ (reference sequence). The CDR3 has 16 amino acids. With V trimmed by 1 base and J by 1 base, 3 bases remained unmatched. Written as DNA, the CDR3 is TGTGCCAGCAGCTTAGGACAGGGGGCGAGGAACACTGAAGCTTTCTTT. Amino acids: CASSLGQGARNTEAFF.

The CDR3 DNA is TGCGCCAGCAGCTTGGGAGGGACAGGGGAGGAGACCCAGTACTTC. It translates to CASSLGGTGEETQYF. This sequence joins TRBV5-1 and TRBJ2-5, with 10 bases aligning to TRBD1. The CDR3 sequence is 15 residues long. V dropped 0 bases and J dropped 5; count of bases not matched to a gene: 4. Germline V gives CDR1 SGHRS, CDR2 YFSETQ.

V usage is TRBV4-1 and J usage is TRBJ2-5, with TRBD1 matching 9 bases. With 1 base clipped from V and 5 bases from J, the junction kept 14 bases outside the gene matches. Germline CDR1 MGHRA, CDR2 YSYEKL. The CDR3 is 18 amino acids. The CDR3 nucleotides are TGCGCCAGCAGCCAAGGGAATAACAGGGGGCTATCATTCGAGACCCAGTACTTC. Its translation: CASSQGNNRGLSFETQYF.

This chain's CDR3 is CASTKRTTDEQYF. The CDR3 region has the DNA TGTGCCAGCACAAAAAGGACAACCGACGAGCAGTACTTC. The chain uses TRBV11-2 and TRBJ2-7; possibly TRBD1 for D (5 bases). Germline V gene data show CDR1 as SGHAT and CDR2 as FQNNGV. CDR3 length: 13 residues. V was cut by 7 bases and J by 5 bases, with 15 bases left in between.